A single sample is the source of the 25 T cell receptor beta chains below, sequenced in a study of blood T cell repertoires in COVID-19. Clones were sequenced by immunoSEQ multiplex PCR, and TCRdb holds only the in-frame ones, with some missing. The table has tens of thousands of clones, roughly 84% seen once. The sample comprised peripheral blood. These receptors were obtained from a woman aged 70-85 years with acute or convalescent COVID-19.

The CDR3 bases are TGTGCCAGCAGCCCCGGGGGGCAAGAGACCCAGTACTTC. As protein: CASSPGGQETQYF. This sequence joins TRBV9 and TRBJ2-5, with 7 bases fitting TRBD2. The CDR3 consists of 13 residues. J lost 2 bases, V lost 4 bases, and 2 bases had no gene match. CDR1 is SGDLS, CDR2 YYNGEE, per germline.

The J gene is TRBJ2-3, the V gene TRBV3-1 (or the pseudogene TRBV3-2); 11 nucleotides align to TRBD2. V was clipped by 1 base and J by 4 bases; unmatched bases: 7. The CDR3 covers 17 residues. CDR1 is LGHDT and CDR2 is YNNKEL in the germline V gene (reference sequence). The CDR3 sequence is CASSQASGRTRADTQYF. The CDR3 DNA reads TGTGCCAGCAGCCAAGCTAGCGGGAGGACGCGAGCAGATACGCAGTATTTT.

J is TRBJ1-3 and V is TRBV4-2, with D possibly matching TRBD1 (5 bases). The CDR3 spans 16 residues. CDR1 and CDR2 (germline): LGHNA, YNFKEQ. V lost 0 bases and J lost 0, with 9 bases in between. The CDR3 DNA is TGTGCCAGCAGCCAAGACAGGGCGAGCTCTGGAAACACCATATATTTT. It encodes CASSQDRASSGNTIYF.

J is TRBJ1-1 and V is TRBV9, with TRBD1 matching 7 bases. Trimming removed 4 bases from V and 0 bases from J; junction bases left unmatched: 9. CDR3 length equals 16 residues. Germline V CDR1 and CDR2: SGDLS, YYNGEE. CDR3 loop: CASSKRQGALNTEAFF. The CDR3 DNA reads TGTGCCAGCAGCAAACGACAGGGAGCCTTGAACACTGAAGCTTTCTTT. Using reference TRBV9 and TRBJ1-1 for the parts outside the CDR3, the full variable domain is DSGVTQTPKHLITATGQRVTLRCSPRSGDLSVYWYQQSLDQGLQFLIQYYNGEERAKGNILERFSAQQFPDLHSELNLSSLELGDSALYFCASSKRQGALNTEAFFGQGTRLTVV.

V and J are TRBV5-1 and TRBJ2-7; 7 bases are a match to TRBD2. The germline CDR1 and CDR2 sequences are SGHRS and YFSETQ. Unmatched junction bases numbered 17, after V lost 4 bases and J lost 7 bases. This CDR3 is built from 16 residues. The CDR3 nucleotides read TGCGCCAGCAGCCATGGAGGGACGGGCGGGGGAGATGAGCAGTACTTC. It encodes CASSHGGTGGGDEQYF.

The chain carries TRBV27 and TRBJ2-7, with 15 bases matching TRBD2. Germline loops: CDR1 MNHEY, CDR2 SMNVEV (reference sequence). This CDR3 is 16 amino acids long. The trim removed 5 bases at V and 2 bases at J, leaving 4 bases unmatched. DNA for the CDR3: TGTGCCAGCAGTCCTCGGACTAGCGGGAGGGCCTACGAGCAGTACTTC. Translation gives CASSPRTSGRAYEQYF.

The chain uses TRBV7-9 and TRBJ1-3, with 7 bases fitting TRBD1. Per germline, CDR1 SEHNR and CDR2 FQNEAQ (reference sequence). The CDR3 sequence is 14 residues long. Trimming at V came to 3 bases and at J to 8 bases, leaving 7 bases not matched to a gene. The CDR3 loop is CASSFENRGDTIYF. CDR3 nucleotides: TGTGCCAGCAGCTTTGAAAACAGGGGTGACACCATATATTTT.

DNA for the CDR3: TGTGCCAGCAGTTACCCTAGGGGACAGGGTAAAGGCTACACCTTC. This translates into CASSYPRGQGKGYTF. The chain recombines TRBV6-5 with TRBJ1-2; TRBD1 agrees at 9 bases. The CDR3 is 15 amino acids. Germline CDR1 is MNHEY and CDR2 is SVGAGI. J lost 8 bases, V lost 2 bases, and 9 bases had no gene match.

The chain couples TRBV19 to TRBJ2-3; no reliable D call. In germline, CDR1 is LNHDA, CDR2 SQIVND (reference sequence). Deletions cut 4 bases from V and 6 bases from J, with 5 bases between. This CDR3 has 11 amino acids. The chain's CDR3 is CASSTLDTQYF. The CDR3 DNA is TGTGCCAGTAGTACCCTTGATACGCAGTATTTT.

The genes are TRBV25-1 and TRBJ1-1; 9 bases line up with TRBD1. The germline V gene encodes CDR1 MGHDK and CDR2 SYGVNS. The trim removed 7 bases at V and 11 bases at J, leaving 14 bases unmatched. The CDR3 contains 14 residues. The CDR3 here is CASIRPPGQGEAFF. In nucleotides, the CDR3 is TGTGCCAGCATTCGACCTCCGGGACAGGGAGAGGCTTTCTTT.

The rearrangement uses TRBV28 and TRBJ1-5; 9 nucleotides line up with TRBD1. Germline V lookup: CDR1 MDHEN, CDR2 SYDVKM. The V segment lost 5 bases and the J segment 3 bases; nucleotides outside the gene matches: 8. The CDR3 has 16 amino acids. CDR3 region: CASSISGTGTNQPQHF. CDR3 bases: TGTGCCAGCAGTATCTCCGGGACAGGGACCAATCAGCCCCAGCATTTT.

V usage is TRBV19 and J usage is TRBJ1-4, with a tentative D call TRBD1 (6 bases). Trimming cost V 4 bases and J 5 bases, with 14 bases left between them. Looked up from germline, CDR1 is LNHDA and CDR2 is SQIVND (reference sequence). CDR3 size: 15 residues. The CDR3 loop is CASSTRTVTNEKLFF. CDR3 nucleotides: TGTGCCAGTAGTACCAGGACAGTTACGAATGAAAAACTGTTTTTT. Full variable domain (outside the CDR3, taken from reference TRBV19 and TRBJ1-4): DGGITQSPKYLFRKEGQNVTLSCEQNLNHDAMYWYRQDPGQGLRLIYYSQIVNDFQKGDIAEGYSVSREKKESFPLTVTSAQKNPTAFYLCASSTRTVTNEKLFFGSGTQLSVL.

This clone was seen a few times. The J gene is TRBJ2-1, the V gene TRBV5-1, with TRBD2 matching 8 bases. Germline V gives CDR1 SGHRS, CDR2 YFSETQ. After removal of 4 bases from V and 3 bases from J, the junction contained 9 bases not matched to a gene. The CDR3 runs 16 residues. The CDR3 sequence: CASSPEGLAHYNEQFF. DNA of the CDR3: TGCGCCAGCAGCCCCGAAGGACTAGCTCACTACAATGAGCAGTTCTTC.

The chain employs TRBV28 and TRBJ2-1; TRBD2 agrees at 13 bases. Germline V gives CDR1 MDHEN, CDR2 SYDVKM. V shed 0 bases, J shed 9 bases, and the junction held 8 bases outside the gene matches. The length of the CDR3 is 17 residues. In DNA form, the CDR3 reads TGTGCCAGCAGTTTATGGGTGGGGACTAGCGGGACAAGTGAGCAGTTCTTC. Translated, it gives CASSLWVGTSGTSEQFF.

V is TRBV5-8 and J is TRBJ2-5, with 8 bases identical to TRBD2. The CDR3 is 15 amino acids. V dropped 0 bases and J dropped 5; count of bases not matched to a gene: 6. Germline CDR1 is SGHTS and CDR2 is YDEGEE. CDR3 nucleotides: TGTGCCAGCAGCTTGGGGACTCCGGGAGGGGAGACCCAGTACTTC. Protein: CASSLGTPGGETQYF.

The chain combines TRBV30 with TRBJ1-2; TRBD1 agrees at 9 bases. The CDR3 sequence is 13 residues long. Germline assignment: CDR1 GTSNPN and CDR2 SVGIG (reference sequence). V trimming: 2 bases; J trimming: 8 bases; junction bases outside the gene matches: 6. The CDR3 sequence is CAWSTQGAGGYTF. The CDR3 DNA follows: TGTGCCTGGAGTACACAGGGGGCCGGAGGCTACACCTTC.

The chain has TRBV12-1 and TRBJ2-7; the D call in the table, TRBD2, was not verified against the DNA. TRBV12-1 is classified as a pseudogene. The CDR3 is 18 residues long. CDR3 in amino acids: CASSFKSHIAGTSYEQYF. CDR3 nucleotide sequence: TGTGCCAGCAGCTTCAAATCCCACATCGCGGGAACCTCCTACGAGCAGTACTTC.

The chain employs TRBV2 and TRBJ2-1; D is uncertain. Trimming left V 5 bases short and J 4 bases short, with 9 bases between. Germline lookup yields CDR1 SNHLY and CDR2 FYNNEI. This CDR3 contains 13 residues. The chain's CDR3 is CASSSGSYNEQFF. In DNA, the CDR3 is TGTGCCAGCAGTTCCGGGTCTTACAATGAGCAGTTCTTC.

This clone was picked up one time. This chain uses TRBV7-9 with TRBJ2-7; the match to TRBD1 covers 8 bases. From germline, CDR1 is SEHNR and CDR2 FQNEAQ (reference sequence). V trimming: 1 base; J trimming: 7 bases; junction bases outside the gene matches: 9. CDR3 length: 15 amino acids. The CDR3: CASSLGGTGSREQYF. CDR3 nucleotide sequence: TGTGCCAGCAGCTTAGGGGGGACAGGCTCGAGGGAGCAGTACTTC.

Comment on this clone: Compared with germline, one end of the junction differs, possibly owing to a read error. The CDR3 region has the DNA TGTGCCAACTCACCACAGACGCGGGACAGCTCTAACTATGGCTACACCTTC. This sequence encodes CANSPQTRDSSNYGYTF. The chain links TRBV18 to TRBJ1-2, with 7 bases matching TRBD1. The CDR3 consists of 17 residues. CDR1 and CDR2 (germline): KGHSH, LQKENI.

J is TRBJ2-5 and V is TRBV12-3 or TRBV12-4; no definite D call. The CDR3 has 11 residues. The V gene lost 6 bases and the J gene lost 7 bases, with 9 bases spanning the gap. As DNA, the CDR3 is TGTGCCAGCAGCATCTCGAGGACCCAGTACTTC. Protein: CASSISRTQYF.

The chain combines TRBV21-1 with TRBJ2-5; TRBD1, the table's D call, was not compared with the DNA. TRBV21-1 represents a pseudogene. This CDR3 region has 17 residues. CDR3 protein: CASSITRQATVGETQYF. Here the CDR3 DNA reads TGTGCCAGCAGCATAACCCGACAGGCCACCGTGGGGGAGACCCAGTACTTC.

This chain uses TRBV6-1 with TRBJ2-7; D is possibly TRBD1 (5 bases). V shed 1 base and J shed 2 bases, with 12 bases lying between them. The germline CDR1 and CDR2 sequences are MNHNS and SASEGT. This CDR3 is 15 amino acids long. The CDR3 loop is CASSEGAGPTYEQYF. CDR3 in DNA: TGTGCCAGCAGTGAAGGGGCAGGGCCAACCTACGAGCAGTACTTC.

The chain has TRBV15 and TRBJ1-5; D is possibly TRBD1 (5 bases). The V end was cut by 4 bases, the J end by 3 bases, with 25 bases between. The CDR3 consists of 19 residues. CDR1 is LNHNV, CDR2 YYDKDF, per germline (reference sequence). The CDR3 sequence is CATSTLGLDRGRANQPQHF. CDR3 DNA: TGTGCCACCAGCACCTTGGGCTTAGACAGAGGCAGGGCCAATCAGCCCCAGCATTTT.

V usage is TRBV6-6 and J usage is TRBJ2-7, with TRBD2 matching over 8 bases. CDR3 length: 13 residues. J lost 3 bases, V lost 10 bases, and 8 bases had no gene match. Germline V gene sequence: CDR1 MNHNY, CDR2 SVGAGI (reference sequence). CDR3 bases: TGTGCCACCAGAGCGGGAGTATTCTACGAGCAGTACTTC. This sequence encodes CATRAGVFYEQYF.